The 21 T cell receptor beta chains below were found in one sample sequenced in a study of immune evolution from preneoplasia to lung adenocarcinoma. Method: immunoSEQ multiplex PCR; TCRdb's copy keeps in-frame clones and lacks some. Seen here are around 5,000 clones, nearly 80% observed once, and the top ten hold around 9.1%. Sequenced sample: FFPE normal lung tissue adjacent to the tumor. These receptors came from a person aged 50 or older with lung adenocarcinoma.

Relative to its sample, this clone is large. This chain connects TRBV5-1 to TRBJ2-7; TRBD2 matches 12 bases. With 4 bases clipped from V and 3 bases from J, the junction kept 11 bases outside the gene matches. The germline V gene has CDR1 SGHRS and CDR2 YFSETQ. The CDR3 is 17 amino acids. CDR3 in DNA: TGCGCCAGCAGCCCGGGACTAGCGGGCTTGACCGACTACGAGCAGTACTTC. Protein product: CASSPGLAGLTDYEQYF.

The CDR3 coding sequence is TGTGCCATCAGTGATGGGGCGGGAGGCGGGGAGACCCAGTACTTC. It yields the protein CAISDGAGGGETQYF. The V and J genes are TRBV10-3 and TRBJ2-5; 8 nucleotides match TRBD2. The germline CDR1 and CDR2 sequences are ENHRY and SYGVKD. The V gene end was trimmed by 3 bases and the J gene end by 5 bases; junction bases not matched to a gene: 8. The CDR3 sequence is 15 residues long.

This sequence joins TRBV6-1 and TRBJ2-7, with 7 bases matching TRBD1. The CDR3 extends over 12 amino acids. Germline V CDR1 and CDR2: MNHNS, SASEGT. The J segment lost 6 bases and the V segment lost 7 bases, leaving 6 bases of the junction unmatched. CDR3 sequence reads: CASTRQGSEQYF. CDR3 nucleotide sequence: TGTGCCAGCACAAGACAGGGTAGCGAGCAGTACTTC.

This clone was recorded a few times. The chain combines TRBV5-6 with TRBJ2-5; D may be TRBD1 or TRBD2 (5 bases each). The CDR3 is 14 residues long. The V end was cut by 0 bases, the J end by 5 bases, with 11 bases between. CDR1 and CDR2 from the germline V gene are SGHDT and YYEEEE. The CDR3: CASSLAGPRETQYF. The CDR3 bases are TGTGCCAGCAGCTTGGCGGGACCGAGGGAGACCCAGTACTTC.

The V gene is TRBV28, the J gene TRBJ1-2; D remains ambiguous. The V gene's germline CDR1 is MDHEN and CDR2 SYDVKM. V gave up 4 bases and J gave up 1 base, with 16 bases separating them. This CDR3 has 16 amino acids. CDR3 amino acids: CASSSAVLILNYGYTF. The CDR3 coding sequence is TGTGCCAGCAGTTCGGCAGTACTCATTCTTAACTATGGCTACACCTTC.

This clone was recorded a few times. The V call is TRBV30, the J call TRBJ1-2; D is possibly TRBD1 (5 bases). Trimming cost V 2 bases and J 4 bases, with 11 bases left between them. From germline, CDR1 is GTSNPN and CDR2 SVGIG (reference sequence). The CDR3 runs 13 residues. The CDR3 is CAWSQTALYGYTF. The CDR3 DNA sequence: TGTGCCTGGAGTCAGACAGCCCTCTATGGCTACACCTTC.

The chain couples TRBV28 to TRBJ2-1; tentatively, D is TRBD2 (6 bases). Germline V gives CDR1 MDHEN, CDR2 SYDVKM. Trimming pared 6 bases from V and 9 bases from J, leaving 18 bases between. The CDR3 covers 14 residues. In DNA form, the CDR3 reads TGTGCCAGCAGCCTTGCAGGACTGCGGGGTGAGCAGTTCTTC. It specifies CASSLAGLRGEQFF.

J is TRBJ2-1 and V is TRBV7-3; TRBD1 might be the D (5 bases). The germline CDR1 and CDR2 sequences are SGHTA and FQGTGA. V lost 5 bases and J lost 3, with 17 bases in between. This CDR3 region has 16 residues. CDR3 DNA sequence: TGTGCCAGCAGCAACCACCCAGGACAAAGCTACAATGAGCAGTTCTTC. Translated: CASSNHPGQSYNEQFF. Looking up the rest from reference TRBV7-3 and TRBJ2-1 gives the full variable domain: GAGVSQTPSNKVTEKGKYVELRCDPISGHTALYWYRQSLGQGPEFLIYFQGTGAADDSGLPNDRFFAVRPEGSVSTLKIQRTERGDSAVYLCASSNHPGQSYNEQFFGPGTRLTVL.

V gene TRBV28 combines with J gene TRBJ2-7; 9 nucleotides agree with TRBD1. V was pared by 4 bases and J by 6 bases, with 7 bases of the junction left unmatched. This CDR3 comprises 14 residues. The V gene's germline CDR1 is MDHEN and CDR2 SYDVKM. Here the CDR3 DNA reads TGTGCCAGCAGTTACAGGGGGCGTTCTATCGAGCAGTACTTC. Protein: CASSYRGRSIEQYF.

This chain connects TRBV7-9 to TRBJ2-7; D not certain. Germline V gene sequence: CDR1 SEHNR, CDR2 FQNEAQ (reference sequence). There are 13 residues in the CDR3. V shed 5 bases and J shed 3 bases, with 11 bases lying between them. The CDR3 coding sequence is TGTGCCAGCAGCGGGCGGACGAGCTACGAGCAGTACTTC. This translates into CASSGRTSYEQYF.

V and J are TRBV7-6 and TRBJ1-1, with D possibly matching TRBD1 (6 bases). The CDR3 is 12 residues long. V was clipped by 5 bases and J by 7 bases, with 11 bases between them. CDR1 is SGHVS and CDR2 is FNYEAQ in the germline V gene. CDR3 coding DNA: TGTGCCAGCAGCGCCACAGGGTTTGAAGCTTTCTTT. Its protein product is CASSATGFEAFF.

The V call is TRBV2, the J call TRBJ2-3; D remains unclear. Germline lookup yields CDR1 SNHLY and CDR2 FYNNEI. The V and J ends lost 10 bases and 3 bases respectively, with 8 bases between them. The CDR3 contains 11 residues. DNA of the CDR3: TGTGCCACGATAGTAACAGATACGCAGTATTTT. This sequence encodes CATIVTDTQYF.

This clone was found a few times. The genes are TRBV6-1 and TRBJ2-3; D may be TRBD2 (6 bases). V was cut by 0 bases and J by 6 bases, with 13 bases left in between. Germline V lookup: CDR1 MNHNS, CDR2 SASEGT. The CDR3 runs to 15 residues. CDR3 residues: CASSEAGGTSDTQYF. DNA of the CDR3: TGTGCCAGCAGTGAAGCGGGAGGTACATCCGATACGCAGTATTTT.

This chain uses TRBV2 with TRBJ2-3; D is perhaps TRBD2 (5 bases). CDR1 and CDR2 from the germline V gene are SNHLY and FYNNEI. The CDR3 has 14 residues. The germline V and J ends were trimmed by 4 bases and 6 bases, with 14 bases remaining between them. The DNA for the CDR3 is TGTGCCAGCAGTGCAGTCACGGTAGCGGATACGCAGTATTTT. Amino acid sequence: CASSAVTVADTQYF.

This chain joins TRBV5-1 and TRBJ2-7, with TRBD2 matching 8 bases. CDR1 is SGHRS and CDR2 is YFSETQ in the germline V gene. Trimming at V came to 1 base and at J to 5 bases, leaving 8 bases not matched to a gene. The length of the CDR3 is 15 residues. The CDR3 spells CASSLMGGRFDEQYF. The CDR3 DNA is TGCGCCAGCAGCTTGATGGGCGGGAGGTTCGACGAGCAGTACTTC.

The chain has TRBV6-1 and TRBJ1-2, with 8 bases lining up with TRBD1. Germline V gene lookup returns CDR1 MNHNS and CDR2 SASEGT. The CDR3 runs to 15 residues. Trimming at V came to 4 bases and at J to 5 bases, leaving 9 bases not matched to a gene. The CDR3 bases are TGTGCCAGCAGTGCGGCGGACAGGGTAGGGTATGGCTACACCTTC. Amino acids: CASSAADRVGYGYTF.

The rearrangement joins TRBV9 to TRBJ1-2; D might be TRBD1 (6 bases). This CDR3 contains 13 residues. The V end was cut by 3 bases, the J end by 6 bases, with 12 bases between. Germline CDR1 is SGDLS and CDR2 is YYNGEE. This CDR3 is CASSAHGQHGYTF. The CDR3, as DNA: TGTGCCAGCAGCGCCCACGGACAGCATGGCTACACCTTC.

This rearrangement joins TRBV6-5 to TRBJ2-3; D is uncertain. The germline gives CDR1 MNHEY, CDR2 SVGAGI. The CDR3 covers 14 residues. Trimming left V 5 bases short and J 2 bases short, with 11 bases between. The CDR3 bases are TGTGCCAGCAGTCCCACGTATGCCACAGATACGCAGTATTTT. This translates into CASSPTYATDTQYF.

V and J are TRBV2 and TRBJ2-5, with D possibly being TRBD2 (6 bases). Germline values: CDR1 SNHLY, CDR2 FYNNEI. Trimming left V 5 bases short and J 1 base short, with 14 bases between. The CDR3 is 15 amino acids. CDR3 protein: CASSRTVGGQETQYF. The CDR3 region has the DNA TGTGCCAGCAGTCGGACGGTGGGGGGCCAAGAGACCCAGTACTTC.

The CDR3 region has the DNA TGCGCCAGCAGCTTGGGGACAGGGCCCCAGCCCCAGCATTTT. It is translated as CASSLGTGPQPQHF. The V call is TRBV5-1, the J call TRBJ1-5, with 8 positions matching TRBD1. Germline V gene lookup returns CDR1 SGHRS and CDR2 YFSETQ. The CDR3 totals 14 residues. Trimming took 0 bases from V and 7 from J; bases not matched to a gene: 3.

This rearrangement joins TRBV30 to TRBJ1-4; D might be TRBD1 (5 bases). CDR3 length: 15 amino acids. Trimming pared 0 bases from V and 4 bases from J, leaving 12 bases between. Germline V gene lookup returns CDR1 GTSNPN and CDR2 SVGIG (reference sequence). CDR3 coding DNA: TGTGCCTGGAGTGTATTGCGAGGGGTTAATGAAAAACTGTTTTTT. Translating it yields CAWSVLRGVNEKLFF.